The next 10 T cell receptor beta chains were all read from a single sample in a study of early T cells in non-severe SARS-CoV-2 infection. TCRdb re-called the 5' RACE reads through MiXCR, storing one row per CDR3 protein. This sample has tens of thousands of distinct CDR3 sequences, with more than 10% found just once. Material: whole blood, obtained at baseline. The origin of the receptors is an adult who was a healthcare worker with PCR-confirmed SARS-CoV-2 infection or an uninfected control (not recorded which).

This clonotype was observed once. The chain is built from TRBV7-9 and TRBJ1-2; D might be TRBD1 (6 bases). Per germline, CDR1 SEHNR and CDR2 FQNEAQ (reference sequence). Trimming left V 0 bases short and J 3 bases short, with 11 bases between. The CDR3 runs 15 residues. The CDR3 here is CASSLATGADYGYTF. CDR3 DNA sequence: TGTGCCAGCAGCTTAGCGACAGGTGCAGACTATGGCTACACCTTC.

This clonotype was recorded at least ten times. The DNA for the CDR3 is TGTGCCAGCAGTTTAAGCGGGCCCCGGGCTGAAGCTTTCTTT. This codes for CASSLSGPRAEAFF. This rearrangement joins TRBV12-3 or TRBV12-4 to TRBJ1-1; D uncertain. Trimming left V 2 bases short and J 6 bases short, with 13 bases between. This CDR3 has 14 residues.

This clonotype was seen only a few times. The chain has TRBV5-1 and TRBJ2-3; 12 bases map to TRBD1. This CDR3 has 20 residues. Per germline, CDR1 SGHRS and CDR2 YFSETQ. Germline trimming cut 3 bases from V and 2 bases from J; bases unmatched to any gene: 16. DNA of the CDR3: TGCGCCAGCAGCTCCCCCGGGACAGGGGGCATCCCCATCTACACAGATACGCAGTATTTT. It encodes CASSSPGTGGIPIYTDTQYF.

This clonotype appeared a few times. The rearrangement links TRBV11-2 to TRBJ2-5, with D hard to call. This CDR3 is 14 amino acids long. Germline values: CDR1 SGHAT, CDR2 FQNNGV. Trimming removed 1 base from V and 2 bases from J, with 8 bases in between. The CDR3 loop is CASSLGSLQETQYF. The CDR3 DNA follows: TGTGCCAGCAGCTTAGGATCACTTCAAGAGACCCAGTACTTC.

The rearrangement links TRBV6-6 to TRBJ2-7; D possibly matches TRBD1 or TRBD2 (6 bases each). The V end was cut by 6 bases, the J end by 3 bases, with 15 bases between. Per germline, CDR1 MNHNY and CDR2 SVGAGI (reference sequence). The CDR3 is made up of 14 amino acids. The DNA of the CDR3 is TGTGCCAGCAGCTTCCAGGGGAGGTACTACGAGCAGTACTTC. Amino acids: CASSFQGRYYEQYF.

The rearrangement uses TRBV29-1 and TRBJ2-3, with 7 bases matching TRBD1. The V segment lost 5 bases and the J segment 2 bases; nucleotides outside the gene matches: 22. CDR1 is SQVTM and CDR2 is ANQGSEA in the germline V gene. The CDR3 spans 19 residues. The CDR3, as DNA: TGCAGCGTTCTTGATACATTCCGGACAGGCCCACTTAACACAGATACGCAGTATTTT. Its protein product is CSVLDTFRTGPLNTDTQYF.

At least ten counts were recorded for this clonotype. One end of the junction fails to match germline, which may point to a read error. This chain joins TRBV2 and TRBJ2-1; 9 nucleotides line up with TRBD2. The CDR3 is 16 residues long. Germline V lookup: CDR1 SNHLY, CDR2 FYNNEI. The CDR3 DNA reads TGTGCCAGCAATGAACGTAGCGGGAGCTCCTACAATGAGCAGTTCTTC. This gives the protein CASNERSGSSYNEQFF. Variable domain in full (rest from reference TRBV2 and TRBJ2-1): EPEVTQTPSHQVTQMGQEVILRCVPISNHLYFYWYRQILGQKVEFLVSFYNNEISEKSEIFDDQFSVERPDGSNFTLKIRSTKLEDSAMYFCASNERSGSSYNEQFFGPGTRLTVL.

This clonotype was counted at least ten times. The V call is TRBV5-1, the J call TRBJ2-3; no clear D gene. V lost 0 bases and J 1 base, leaving 9 bases between the germline ends. From germline, CDR1 is SGHRS and CDR2 YFSETQ. The CDR3 consists of 15 residues. CDR3 in DNA: TGCGCCAGCAGCTTGGAGGGCCGTCGCACAGATACGCAGTATTTT. Its translation is CASSLEGRRTDTQYF.

V usage is TRBV5-1 and J usage is TRBJ2-3; D is perhaps TRBD1 (6 bases). The CDR3 is made up of 14 amino acids. The germline V and J ends were trimmed by 4 bases and 8 bases, with 17 bases remaining between them. Germline CDR1 and CDR2: SGHRS and YFSETQ. The DNA for the CDR3 is TGCGCCAGCAGCCCCGGGACAAGTTCGGGTACGCAGTATTTT. This sequence encodes CASSPGTSSGTQYF.

This clonotype has more than one count but fewer than ten. The V gene is TRBV9, the J gene TRBJ2-3, with 7 bases fitting TRBD2. J was trimmed by 1 base and V by 2 bases; bases with no gene match: 4. The CDR3 has 15 residues. Germline V gene sequence: CDR1 SGDLS, CDR2 YYNGEE. This CDR3 is CASSVFRGGTDTQYF. DNA of the CDR3: TGTGCCAGCAGCGTTTTCCGGGGGGGCACAGATACGCAGTATTTT.